This TCR beta chain was recorded in a study of blood T cell repertoires in COVID-19. About the research overall: Italy, Spain and the United States were the sources of the convalescent and acute COVID-19 samples. The analysed material was cDNA or gDNA that came from T cells, B-cell-depleted T cells, or PBMCs.

Original processing notes: Amplification from reference gene primers served as the basis for estimated nucleated cell counts. Using immunoSEQ multiplex PCR, the repertoire was profiled, and TCRdb retains in-frame clones only, with some absent. The DNA gave D and trimming, while V, J and clone size come from that table. The sample shows about 350,000 clones, roughly 87% of them seen only once. Donors in Cohort 3 counted as recovered after two negative PCRs, clearance, or symptom resolution. The clonotype originates from a woman in her thirties who had recovered from COVID-19. Sample: PBMCs or T cells enriched from blood (not recorded which).

CDR3 sequence: CASRRTEPRTEAFF. CDR3 bases: TGTGCCAGCAGGAGGACAGAGCCGAGAACTGAAGCTTTCTTT. This chain links TRBV2 with TRBJ1-1, with D perhaps matching TRBD1 (6 bases). The CDR3 loop spans 14 amino acids. Germline values: CDR1 SNHLY, CDR2 FYNNEI. Trimming pared 6 bases from V and 5 bases from J, leaving 16 bases between.